The 16 T cell receptor beta chains listed next were all sequenced from one sample in a study of cytomegalovirus exposure and HLA in healthy donors. The PCR ran on 60 Vbeta and 13 Jbeta primers. Libraries were prepared by immunoSEQ multiplex PCR; TCRdb keeps only in-frame clonotypes and omits some of them. The table records about 130,000 clones, roughly four fifths of them present only once. What was sequenced was PBMCs. The receptor set was obtained from a woman between 50 and 59 years old in good health and CMV-seropositive.

The rearrangement joins TRBV6-5 to TRBJ1-2, with a tentative D call TRBD1 (5 bases). The CDR3 is 15 residues long. CDR1 is MNHEY, CDR2 SVGAGI, per germline. V was pared by 2 bases and J by 4 bases, with 14 bases between. CDR3 DNA: TGTGCCAGCAGTTACGATGGTCAGGGAATCTATGGCTACACCTTC. Translation: CASSYDGQGIYGYTF.

The chain uses TRBV6-5 and TRBJ1-2; a possible D gene is TRBD1 (6 bases). The CDR3 has 14 amino acids. V was pared by 2 bases and J by 0 bases, with 7 bases between. The germline CDR1 and CDR2 sequences are MNHEY and SVGAGI. CDR3 protein: CASSYRDTNYGYTF. The DNA for the CDR3 is TGTGCCAGCAGTTACCGGGACACTAACTATGGCTACACCTTC.

The CDR3 loop reads CASSVVAGYGADTQYF. CDR3 DNA: TGTGCCAGCAGTGTGGTAGCGGGCTATGGGGCAGATACGCAGTATTTT. This chain links TRBV6-4 with TRBJ2-3; 7 bases line up with TRBD2. Trimming cost V 4 bases and J 4 bases; bases outside gene matches: 11. Germline loops: CDR1 MRHNA, CDR2 SNTAGT. CDR3 length: 16 residues.

The V and J genes are TRBV19 and TRBJ1-2, with a weak D call TRBD1 (6 bases). V was cut by 5 bases and J by 4 bases, with 14 bases left in between. There are 14 residues in the CDR3. CDR1 and CDR2 from the germline V gene are LNHDA and SQIVND (reference sequence). Here the CDR3 reads CASSANRDLYGYTF. The CDR3 nucleotides read TGTGCCAGTAGTGCGAACAGGGACCTCTATGGCTACACCTTC.

There are a few counts of this clone. The J gene is TRBJ2-7, the V gene TRBV28, with TRBD1 matching 7 bases. CDR1 is MDHEN and CDR2 is SYDVKM in the germline V gene. CDR3 length: 14 amino acids. Losses at the gene ends were 9 bases for V and 0 bases for J; bases not matched to a gene: 8. The CDR3: CASSGTASSYEQYF. The CDR3 bases are TGTGCCAGTTCCGGGACAGCGAGCTCCTACGAGCAGTACTTC.

The rearrangement links TRBV29-1 to TRBJ1-2; 7 nucleotides line up with TRBD1. The ends lost 7 bases at V and 6 bases at J; junction bases unmatched: 8. The CDR3 is 12 amino acids. In germline, CDR1 is SQVTM, CDR2 ANQGSEA. The CDR3 sequence is CSAKGTDHGYTF. DNA for the CDR3: TGCAGCGCAAAAGGGACAGACCATGGCTACACCTTC.

V gene TRBV29-1 combines with J gene TRBJ2-4; TRBD2 might be the D (5 bases). V dropped 2 bases and J dropped 8 bases, with 13 bases sitting between them. Per the germline V gene, CDR1 is SQVTM and CDR2 is ANQGSEA. The CDR3 is 13 amino acids. This CDR3 reads CSVEFFERDIQYF. CDR3 sequence (DNA): TGCAGCGTTGAATTCTTCGAGAGGGACATTCAGTACTTC. Complete variable domain (other parts from reference TRBV29-1 and TRBJ2-4): SAVISQKPSRDICQRGTSLTIQCQVDSQVTMMFWYRQQPGQSLTLIATANQGSEATYESGFVIDKFPISRPNLTFSTLTVSNMSPEDSSIYLCSVEFFERDIQYFGAGTRLSVL.

The chain carries TRBV6-5 and TRBJ2-3; 7 bases map to TRBD1. The V gene end was trimmed by 4 bases and the J gene end by 4 bases; junction bases not matched to a gene: 8. The CDR3 loop spans 15 amino acids. Germline CDR1 is MNHEY and CDR2 is SVGAGI. CDR3: CASSLSTGDSDTQYF. The CDR3 DNA reads TGTGCCAGCAGTTTGTCAACAGGGGATTCAGATACGCAGTATTTT.

The V gene is TRBV11-2, the J gene TRBJ2-1; no clear D. Germline V gives CDR1 SGHAT, CDR2 FQNNGV. Trimming cost V 5 bases and J 0 bases, with 5 bases left between them. The CDR3 covers 13 residues. The CDR3 protein is CASSLSSYNEQFF. CDR3 DNA sequence: TGTGCCAGCAGCCTCTCCTCCTACAATGAGCAGTTCTTC.

This clone showed up just a few times. The chain couples TRBV6-5 to TRBJ2-3, with D tentatively TRBD1 (5 bases). The CDR3 sequence is 15 residues long. V was pared by 2 bases and J by 0 bases, with 9 bases between. Germline loops: CDR1 MNHEY, CDR2 SVGAGI. The CDR3 reads CASSYSGASTDTQYF. The CDR3 bases are TGTGCCAGCAGTTACAGTGGGGCTAGCACAGATACGCAGTATTTT.

V usage is TRBV2 and J usage is TRBJ1-1; D is possibly TRBD1 (5 bases). CDR3 size: 15 residues. From germline, CDR1 is SNHLY and CDR2 FYNNEI. The V gene lost 6 bases and the J gene lost 0 bases, with 14 bases spanning the gap. The CDR3 region has the DNA TGTGCCAGCAGAGCGACGGTAGGGGTGAACACTGAAGCTTTCTTT. This encodes CASRATVGVNTEAFF. Drawing the rest from reference TRBV2 and TRBJ1-1, the complete variable domain is EPEVTQTPSHQVTQMGQEVILRCVPISNHLYFYWYRQILGQKVEFLVSFYNNEISEKSEIFDDQFSVERPDGSNFTLKIRSTKLEDSAMYFCASRATVGVNTEAFFGQGTRLTVV.

The genes are TRBV29-1 and TRBJ2-1, with a possible D match to TRBD1 (5 bases). The CDR3 extends over 13 amino acids. V lost 5 bases and J lost 4, with 12 bases in between. Per germline, CDR1 SQVTM and CDR2 ANQGSEA. For the CDR3, the DNA is TGCAGCGTTCGGACATCGATTTACAATGAGCAGTTCTTC. Its translation: CSVRTSIYNEQFF.

The chain links TRBV5-1 to TRBJ2-5, with TRBD2 matching over 8 bases. Germline trimming cut 7 bases from V and 2 bases from J; bases unmatched to any gene: 10. Germline V gene sequence: CDR1 SGHRS, CDR2 YFSETQ. This CDR3 has 15 residues. CDR3 amino acids: CASHSATSGQETQYF. CDR3 coding DNA: TGCGCCAGCCACAGTGCCACTAGCGGTCAAGAGACCCAGTACTTC.

This clone was observed a few times. This chain uses TRBV4-1 with TRBJ1-2; 7 nucleotides align to TRBD1. With 4 bases clipped from V and 2 bases from J, the junction kept 7 bases outside the gene matches. The length of the CDR3 is 15 residues. The germline CDR1 and CDR2 sequences are MGHRA and YSYEKL. The DNA of the CDR3 is TGCGCCAGCAGCCCGGGCGACAGGGAGAACTATGGCTACACCTTC. This sequence encodes CASSPGDRENYGYTF.

A remark on this clone: Within the sample, other DNA sequences also encode this same CDR3. The chain carries TRBV7-2 and TRBJ2-7; TRBD2 aligns across 7 bases. The trim removed 3 bases at V and 2 bases at J, leaving 4 bases unmatched. The CDR3 runs to 14 residues. CDR1 SGHTA and CDR2 FQGNSA come from the germline V gene. The CDR3 here is CASSLGGVTYEQYF. Here the CDR3 DNA reads TGTGCCAGCAGCTTGGGGGGGGTTACCTACGAGCAGTACTTC.

The chain employs TRBV11-3 and TRBJ2-1; no clear D. This CDR3 is 12 amino acids long. The V and J ends lost 4 bases and 7 bases respectively, with 8 bases between them. Germline CDR1 and CDR2: SGHNT and YENEEA. CDR3 in DNA: TGTGCCAGCAGCTCACTACGGAATGAGCAGTTCTTC. It translates to CASSSLRNEQFF.